This T cell receptor beta chain was profiled in a study of metastatic and nonmetastatic thyroid tumors. About the study: Malignant thyroid and benign thyroid patients provided blood and tumor or nodule tissue whose repertoires were compared.

Patients underwent thyroid surgery, and none had received any treatment before it. In the authors' workflow: CDR3 differences across clinicopathological groups were used to build a distant-metastasis classifier for papillary thyroid cancer. With MiXCR, TCRdb reprocessed the PCR reads. TCRdb, not the authors, supplied the V and J calls. The sample has around 26,000 clones; more than 13% are singletons. Findings of the study overall: Compared with benign nodules, malignant thyroid tumors were reported to have significantly higher TCR beta diversity in both blood and tumor.

CDR1 is MDHEN and CDR2 is SYDVKM in the germline V gene. CDR3 length: 15 amino acids. V lost 4 bases to trimming and J lost 6 bases, with 18 bases between them. This clone has more than one count but fewer than ten. Its antigen remains unidentified. Sequenced sample: blood. The rearrangement links TRBV28 to TRBJ1-2, with unresolved D. The receptor's source is a female donor with papillary thyroid cancer or a benign thyroid nodule (not recorded which). Some clones in this sample may be carry-over from other donors' samples. The CDR3 sequence is CASSSPGLSIDGYTF. As DNA, the CDR3 is TGTGCCAGCAGTTCCCCCGGACTCTCTATTGATGGCTACACCTTC.